The next 21 T cell receptor beta chains were all read from a single sample in a study of regulatory T cells in long-lasting Graves disease (TCRdb year 2021). The label giving this sample's time point can be read as: newly diagnosed GD, antithyroid drugs for less than 3 months. RNA was extracted from PBMCs in TRIzol for both TCR sequencing and RNA sequencing. Receptor libraries were prepared by multiplex PCR. The data were produced on an Illumina HiSeq 4000. CDR3 regions were amplified by Arm-PCR with iRepertoire HTBI primers to construct TCR beta libraries. TCRdb passed the public sequencing reads through fastp at Q25 and MiXCR, retaining productive beta sequences. Rows are combined by CDR3 protein, so each entry shows the most common genes and DNA. This sample comprises a few hundred thousand distinct CDR3 sequences, roughly 19% of them detected only once. About 12% of the sample comes from the top ten.

This same sample was also part of a study on T cells in Graves' hyperthyroidism and ophthalmopathy.

Here the sequenced sample was peripheral blood mononuclear cells (PBMCs), taken at new diagnosis, from a patient treated with antithyroid drugs. The receptors here all came from a woman aged 30 to 39 with Graves disease. Donor details come from another sample of the same person, matched by shared clones.

CDR3 sequence reads: CASSLAGGPRETQYF. The CDR3 DNA is TGTGCCAGCAGCCTAGCGGGGGGGCCCCGGGAGACCCAGTACTTC. J is TRBJ2-5 and V is TRBV14; TRBD2 aligns across 11 bases. V was clipped by 4 bases and J by 5 bases; unmatched bases: 6. Germline-derived CDR1 and CDR2 are SGHDN and FVKESK. The CDR3 sequence is 15 residues long.

This clonotype was detected ten times or more. V gene TRBV28 combines with J gene TRBJ2-7; 7 bases map to TRBD1. The CDR3 extends over 13 amino acids. V was pared by 7 bases and J by 2 bases, with 5 bases of the junction left unmatched. Germline V CDR1 and CDR2: MDHEN, SYDVKM. The CDR3 sequence is CASTGQAPYEQYF. The CDR3 nucleotides are TGTGCCAGCACCGGACAGGCCCCCTACGAGCAGTACTTC.

This clonotype has a count of ten or more. The chain recombines TRBV11-2 with TRBJ1-1; 10 nucleotides line up with TRBD1. CDR3 length: 17 amino acids. After removal of 3 bases from V and 8 bases from J, the junction contained 15 bases not matched to a gene. Germline CDR1 SGHAT, CDR2 FQNNGV. The CDR3, as DNA: TGTGCCAGCAGCTTCTCACCGCACCCGGGACAGGGGTGGGAAGCTTTCTTT. Encoded protein: CASSFSPHPGQGWEAFF.

This clonotype was seen ten or more times. The V call is TRBV19, the J call TRBJ2-2; either TRBD1 or TRBD2 may supply D (5 bases each). Per the germline V gene, CDR1 is LNHDA and CDR2 is SQIVND (reference sequence). Trimming removed 2 bases at V and 4 bases at J, with 14 bases between. The CDR3 spans 16 residues. The CDR3 spells CASSIIGTASTGELFF. The CDR3 DNA reads TGTGCCAGTAGTATAATCGGGACCGCGAGCACCGGGGAGCTGTTTTTT.

The chain employs TRBV2 and TRBJ1-2; D gene uncertain. Trimming took 7 bases from V and 5 from J, leaving 11 bases between them. The CDR3 contains 12 residues. In germline, CDR1 is SNHLY, CDR2 FYNNEI. In DNA, the CDR3 is TGTGCCAGCATCGGCGGTATTTATGGCTACACCTTC. Translated, it gives CASIGGIYGYTF.

In its sample, this clonotype was seen many times. The gene calls are TRBV11-3 and TRBJ2-1; TRBD1 is a possible D gene (5 bases). The CDR3 runs 19 residues. Germline V CDR1 and CDR2: SGHNT, YENEEA. V was pared by 2 bases and J by 3 bases, with 23 bases between. Written as DNA, the CDR3 is TGTGCCAGCAGCTTACCTTTATCAGGGCTTGCCCTTTACTACAATGAGCAGTTCTTC. It codes for CASSLPLSGLALYYNEQFF.

The table lists this clonotype with many counts. The rearrangement links TRBV29-1 to TRBJ2-1; 7 bases fit TRBD1. Per germline, CDR1 SQVTM and CDR2 ANQGSEA. Losses at the gene ends were 1 base for V and 0 bases for J; bases not matched to a gene: 3. This CDR3 is 15 amino acids long. The CDR3 region has the DNA TGCAGCGTTGAAGTCCCAGGGGGCTCCTACAATGAGCAGTTCTTC. Translating it yields CSVEVPGGSYNEQFF.

This clonotype appeared many times. J is TRBJ1-2 and V is TRBV2, with D unclear. CDR1 is SNHLY and CDR2 is FYNNEI in the germline V gene. The V end lost 6 bases, the J end lost 7 bases, and 9 bases lay between the germline ends. The CDR3 extends over 11 amino acids. The CDR3: CASRSISGYTF. In nucleotides, the CDR3 is TGTGCCAGCAGGTCCATCTCTGGCTACACCTTC.

Points on this clonotype: A much larger clonotype is one base distant, so this may be a read error. J is TRBJ2-1 and V is TRBV4-1, with 10 nucleotides matching TRBD2. Per germline, CDR1 MGHRA and CDR2 YSYEKL. J was trimmed by 9 bases and V by 4 bases; bases with no gene match: 15. This CDR3 region has 17 residues. The CDR3 bases are TGCGCCAGCAGCCTCGGACCGGGACTAGCGTCTAACAGTGAGCAGTTCTTC. Amino acid sequence: CASSLGPGLASNSEQFF.

This clonotype was found many times. The CDR3 protein is CASSLDRNTGELFF. In DNA, the CDR3 is TGTGCCAGCAGCTTAGATCGAAACACCGGGGAGCTGTTTTTT. The rearrangement links TRBV11-2 to TRBJ2-2; the D is unclear. The CDR3 spans 14 residues. The V gene lost 0 bases and the J gene lost 2 bases, with 4 bases spanning the gap. The germline CDR1 and CDR2 sequences are SGHAT and FQNNGV.

Comments on this clonotype: A much larger clonotype is one base distant, so this may be a read error. The CDR3 DNA reads as TGCAGTGCTAGGGGGGGGGACGGCACTGAAGCTTTCTTT. Translating gives CSARGGDGTEAFF. The gene calls are TRBV20-1 and TRBJ1-1, with D possibly matching TRBD1 (5 bases). Trimming cost V 3 bases and J 4 bases, with 12 bases left between them. The length of the CDR3 is 13 residues. Germline assignment: CDR1 DFQATT and CDR2 SNEGSKA (reference sequence).

The chain carries TRBV18 and TRBJ1-1; 9 bases agree with TRBD1. This CDR3 is built from 16 residues. CDR1 is KGHSH, CDR2 LQKENI, per germline. Unmatched junction bases numbered 6, after V lost 4 bases and J lost 0 bases. The CDR3 DNA is TGTGCCAGCTCACACGGGACAGGGTATGTGAACACTGAAGCTTTCTTT. The encoded protein is CASSHGTGYVNTEAFF.

V and J are TRBV7-9 and TRBJ2-5; a possible D gene is TRBD1 (7 bases). With 5 bases removed from V and 1 base from J, the gap between germline ends came to 11 bases. CDR3 size: 14 residues. Germline-derived CDR1 and CDR2 are SEHNR and FQNEAQ (reference sequence). The DNA for the CDR3 is TGTGCCAGCAGCCCGCGGGACAGCCAAGAGACCCAGTACTTC. Translation: CASSPRDSQETQYF.

The chain recombines TRBV5-1 with TRBJ1-2; no clear D gene. V lost 4 bases and J 9 bases, leaving 13 bases between the germline ends. The CDR3 spans 12 residues. Germline CDR1 reads SGHRS; CDR2 reads YFSETQ. This chain's CDR3 is CASSVLGQRYTF. The CDR3 DNA reads TGCGCCAGCAGCGTACTGGGTCAGCGCTACACCTTC.

This clonotype was seen a few times. The chain employs TRBV7-2 and TRBJ2-3; a possible D gene is TRBD2 (6 bases). The germline V and J ends were trimmed by 1 base and 3 bases, with 11 bases remaining between them. Germline CDR1 and CDR2: SGHTA and FQGNSA. This CDR3 comprises 15 residues. CDR3 DNA sequence: TGTGCCAGCAGCTTAGGACCGGGGGTGACAGATACGCAGTATTTT. Amino acids: CASSLGPGVTDTQYF.

This clonotype was counted ten times or more. V usage is TRBV29-1 and J usage is TRBJ1-3; 7 bases line up with TRBD1. The V and J ends lost 6 bases and 4 bases, in that order; junction bases with no gene match: 6. Germline V gene data show CDR1 as SQVTM and CDR2 as ANQGSEA. The CDR3 extends over 13 amino acids. Here the CDR3 DNA reads TGCAGCGTCCCGACAGGGCCCGGAAACACCATATATTTT. Its protein product is CSVPTGPGNTIYF.

This clonotype was counted many times. This rearrangement joins TRBV30 to TRBJ1-2; 8 bases match TRBD1. There are 12 residues in the CDR3. The V segment lost 4 bases and the J segment 8 bases; nucleotides outside the gene matches: 6. The germline V gene encodes CDR1 GTSNPN and CDR2 SVGIG (reference sequence). The CDR3 bases are TGTGCCTGGACAGGGGGCAAAGGAGGCTACACCTTC. Its protein is CAWTGGKGGYTF.

As concerns this clonotype: A much larger clone sits a single nucleotide away, making a read error possible. This chain links TRBV20-1 with TRBJ2-1; TRBD2 matches at 9 bases. Per germline, CDR1 DFQATT and CDR2 SNEGSKA (reference sequence). The length of the CDR3 is 14 residues. CDR3 in amino acids: CSASPSGKYNERFF. For the CDR3, the DNA is TGCAGTGCTAGTCCTAGCGGGAAGTACAATGAGCGGTTCTTC.

This clonotype has a count of ten or more. The chain uses TRBV2 and TRBJ2-5; D is perhaps TRBD2 (5 bases). The length of the CDR3 is 11 residues. V was pared by 7 bases and J by 3 bases, with 6 bases between. Germline V CDR1 and CDR2: SNHLY, FYNNEI. CDR3 DNA sequence: TGTGCCAGCATGAGGGAAGAGACCCAGTACTTC. Translation gives CASMREETQYF.

As for this clonotype: It may be a read error: a sequence one base away is much more abundant. CDR3 sequence: CVSSKQGNSGNTIYF. The CDR3 DNA is TGTGTCAGCAGCAAACAGGGTAACTCTGGAAACACCATATATTTT. The rearrangement uses TRBV9 and TRBJ1-3; D possibly corresponds to TRBD1 (6 bases). There are 15 residues in the CDR3. Germline V gene sequence: CDR1 SGDLS, CDR2 YYNGEE.

This clonotype was counted only a few times. This rearrangement joins TRBV6-2 or TRBV6-3 to TRBJ1-1; D gene uncertain. From germline, CDR1 is MNHEY and CDR2 SVGEGT. CDR3 length: 17 amino acids. The V end lost 7 bases, the J end lost 0 bases, and 21 bases lay between the germline ends. CDR3 protein: CASKLGWLADMNTEAFF. The CDR3 nucleotides are TGTGCCAGCAAGTTGGGTTGGTTGGCGGATATGAACACTGAAGCTTTCTTT.